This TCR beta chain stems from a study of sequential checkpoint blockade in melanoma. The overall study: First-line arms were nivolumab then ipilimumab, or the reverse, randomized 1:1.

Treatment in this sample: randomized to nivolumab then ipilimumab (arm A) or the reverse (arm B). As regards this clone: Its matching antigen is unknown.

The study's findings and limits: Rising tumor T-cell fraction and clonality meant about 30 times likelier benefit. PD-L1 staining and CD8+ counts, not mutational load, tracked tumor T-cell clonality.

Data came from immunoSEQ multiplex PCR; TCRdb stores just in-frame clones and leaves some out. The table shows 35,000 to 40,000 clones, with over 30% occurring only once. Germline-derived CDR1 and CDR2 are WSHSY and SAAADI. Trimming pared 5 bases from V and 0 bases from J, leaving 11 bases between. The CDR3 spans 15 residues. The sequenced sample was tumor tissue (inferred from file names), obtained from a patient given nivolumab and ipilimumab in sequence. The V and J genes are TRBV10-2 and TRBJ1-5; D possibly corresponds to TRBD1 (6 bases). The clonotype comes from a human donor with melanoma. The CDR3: CASSPGTTSNQPQHF. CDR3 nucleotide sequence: TGCGCCAGCAGTCCCGGGACAACTAGCAATCAGCCCCAGCATTTT.